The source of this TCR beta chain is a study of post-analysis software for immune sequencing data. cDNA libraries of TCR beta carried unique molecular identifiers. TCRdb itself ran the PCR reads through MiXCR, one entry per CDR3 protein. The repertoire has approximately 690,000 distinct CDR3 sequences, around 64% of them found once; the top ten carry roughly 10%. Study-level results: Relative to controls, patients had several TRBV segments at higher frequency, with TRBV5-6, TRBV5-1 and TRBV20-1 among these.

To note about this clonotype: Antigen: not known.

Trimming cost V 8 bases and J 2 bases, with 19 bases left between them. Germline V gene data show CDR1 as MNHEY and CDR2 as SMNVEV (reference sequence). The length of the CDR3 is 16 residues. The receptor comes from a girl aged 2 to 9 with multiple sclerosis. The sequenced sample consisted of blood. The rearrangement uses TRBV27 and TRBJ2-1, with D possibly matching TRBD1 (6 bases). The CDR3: CASRLGAGLAYNEQFF. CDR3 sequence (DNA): TGTGCCAGCCGCTTGGGGGCGGGCCTAGCCTACAATGAGCAGTTCTTC.